This T cell receptor (beta chain) was retrieved from a study of somatic mutations in cytotoxic T cells in rheumatoid arthritis. Profiled with immunoSEQ multiplex PCR; TCRdb holds only in-frame clones, not every one. The sample shows tens of thousands of clones, about four fifths of them seen only once. CD4+ and CD8+ cells were isolated by positive magnetic bead selection, with purity checked by flow cytometry. The CDR3 spans 14 residues. From germline, CDR1 is MNHEY and CDR2 SVGAGI. The ends were cut back, 4 bases at V and 2 bases at J, with 10 bases in the middle. The receptor's source is a man aged 40-49 years in good health. The chain carries TRBV6-5 and TRBJ2-3; D tentatively reads TRBD1 or TRBD2 (5 bases each). The specimen was CD8+ T cells sorted from blood. CDR3 in DNA: TGTGCCAGCAGTTTTTCGGGGCCCACAGATACGCAGTATTTT. Translated, it gives CASSFSGPTDTQYF.